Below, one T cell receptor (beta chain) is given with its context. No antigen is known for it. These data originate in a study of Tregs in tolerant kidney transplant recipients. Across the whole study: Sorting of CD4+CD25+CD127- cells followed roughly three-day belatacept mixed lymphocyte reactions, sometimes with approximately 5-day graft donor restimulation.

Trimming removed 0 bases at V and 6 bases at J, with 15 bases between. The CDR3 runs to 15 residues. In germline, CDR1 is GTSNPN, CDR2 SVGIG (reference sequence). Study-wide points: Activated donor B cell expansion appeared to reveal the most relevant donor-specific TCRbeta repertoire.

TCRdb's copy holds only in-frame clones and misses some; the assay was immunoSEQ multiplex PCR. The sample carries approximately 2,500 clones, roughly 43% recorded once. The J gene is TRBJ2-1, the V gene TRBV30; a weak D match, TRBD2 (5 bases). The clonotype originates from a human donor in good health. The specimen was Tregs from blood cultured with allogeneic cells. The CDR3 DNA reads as TGTGCCTGGAGTGTATTTCTGGGAGTGCCCAATGAGCAGTTCTTC. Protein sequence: CAWSVFLGVPNEQFF.